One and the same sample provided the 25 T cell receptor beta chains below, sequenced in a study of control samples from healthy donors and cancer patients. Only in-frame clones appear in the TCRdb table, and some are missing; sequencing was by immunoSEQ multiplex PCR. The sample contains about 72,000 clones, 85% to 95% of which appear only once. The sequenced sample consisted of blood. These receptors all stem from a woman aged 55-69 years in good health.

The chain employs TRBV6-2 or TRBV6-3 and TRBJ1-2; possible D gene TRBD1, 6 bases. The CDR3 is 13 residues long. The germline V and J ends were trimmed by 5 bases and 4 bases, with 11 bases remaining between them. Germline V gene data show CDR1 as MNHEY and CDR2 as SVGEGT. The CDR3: CASSKTGIYGYTF. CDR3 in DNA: TGTGCCAGCAGTAAGACAGGAATCTATGGCTACACCTTC.

The chain's CDR3 is CASSLGTTGVSTDTQYF. Written as DNA, the CDR3 is TGTGCCAGCAGCTTGGGGACGACAGGGGTCAGCACAGATACGCAGTATTTT. This sequence joins TRBV11-2 and TRBJ2-3, with 8 bases lining up with TRBD1. Trimming at V came to 3 bases and at J to 0 bases, leaving 8 bases not matched to a gene. The CDR3 has 17 amino acids. The germline V gene encodes CDR1 SGHAT and CDR2 FQNNGV.

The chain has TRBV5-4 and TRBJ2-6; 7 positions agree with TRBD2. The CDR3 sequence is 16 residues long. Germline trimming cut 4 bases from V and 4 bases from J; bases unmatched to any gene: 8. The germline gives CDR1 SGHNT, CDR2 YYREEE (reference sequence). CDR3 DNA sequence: TGTGCCAGCAGCGCCGTAGGGACTACCGGGGCCAACGTCCTGACTTTC. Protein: CASSAVGTTGANVLTF.

The CDR3 loop is CASAEGGMGNQPQHF. The CDR3 DNA is TGTGCCAGCGCGGAGGGAGGTATGGGCAATCAGCCCCAGCATTTT. The rearrangement uses TRBV21-1 and TRBJ1-5. TRBV21-1 is flagged as a pseudogene. The CDR3 has 15 amino acids.

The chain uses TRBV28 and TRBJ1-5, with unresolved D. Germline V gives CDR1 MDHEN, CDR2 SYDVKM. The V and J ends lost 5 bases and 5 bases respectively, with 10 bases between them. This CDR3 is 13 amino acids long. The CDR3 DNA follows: TGTGCCAGCAGTCGGGGTGGGGATCAGCCCCAGCATTTT. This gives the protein CASSRGGDQPQHF.

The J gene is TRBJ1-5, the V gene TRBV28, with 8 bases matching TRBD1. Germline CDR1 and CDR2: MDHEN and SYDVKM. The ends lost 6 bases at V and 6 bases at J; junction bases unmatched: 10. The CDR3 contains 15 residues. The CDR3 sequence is CASRGGQVAVQPQHF. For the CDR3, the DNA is TGTGCCAGCAGGGGGGGACAGGTGGCGGTTCAGCCCCAGCATTTT.

The CDR3 DNA sequence: TGCAGCGTTGCGGGGGCTAGCACAGATACGCAGTATTTT. Its translation is CSVAGASTDTQYF. The V call is TRBV29-1, the J call TRBJ2-3, with D possibly called TRBD1 or TRBD2 (6 bases each). The CDR3 loop spans 13 amino acids. Looked up from germline, CDR1 is SQVTM and CDR2 is ANQGSEA. Trimming took 4 bases from V and 0 from J, leaving 8 bases between them.

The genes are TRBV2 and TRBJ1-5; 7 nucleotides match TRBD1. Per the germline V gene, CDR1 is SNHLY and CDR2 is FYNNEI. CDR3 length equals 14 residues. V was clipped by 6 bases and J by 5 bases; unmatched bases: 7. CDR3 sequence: CASRPETGYQPQHF. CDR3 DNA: TGTGCCAGCAGGCCCGAGACAGGGTATCAGCCCCAGCATTTT.

CDR3 nucleotide sequence: TGCGCCAGCAGCCTGACTAGCGGACAAGAGACCCAGTACTTC. It yields the protein CASSLTSGQETQYF. This rearrangement joins TRBV5-1 to TRBJ2-5; 9 bases agree with TRBD2. There are 14 residues in the CDR3. The trim removed 4 bases at V and 2 bases at J, leaving 3 bases unmatched. Germline lookup yields CDR1 SGHRS and CDR2 YFSETQ.

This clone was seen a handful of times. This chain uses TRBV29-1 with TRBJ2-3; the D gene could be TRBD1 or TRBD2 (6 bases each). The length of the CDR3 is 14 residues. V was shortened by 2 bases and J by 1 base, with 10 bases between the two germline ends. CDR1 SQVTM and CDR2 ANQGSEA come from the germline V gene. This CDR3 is CSVERGRGTDTQYF. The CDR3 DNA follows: TGCAGCGTTGAACGGGGGCGCGGCACAGATACGCAGTATTTT.

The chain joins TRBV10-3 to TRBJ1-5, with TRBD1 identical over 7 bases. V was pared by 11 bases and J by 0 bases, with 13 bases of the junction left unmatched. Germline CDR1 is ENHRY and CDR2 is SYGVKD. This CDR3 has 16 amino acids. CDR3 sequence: CAPVVRGGISNQPQHF. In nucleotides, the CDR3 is TGTGCCCCAGTAGTCAGGGGGGGAATTAGCAATCAGCCCCAGCATTTT.

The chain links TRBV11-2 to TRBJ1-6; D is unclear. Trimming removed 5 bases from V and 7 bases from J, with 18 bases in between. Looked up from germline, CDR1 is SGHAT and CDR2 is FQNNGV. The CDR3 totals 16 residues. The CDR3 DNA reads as TGTGCCAGCAGCCCTCGGGCAGTCCTCGCGAATTCACCCCTCCACTTT. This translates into CASSPRAVLANSPLHF.

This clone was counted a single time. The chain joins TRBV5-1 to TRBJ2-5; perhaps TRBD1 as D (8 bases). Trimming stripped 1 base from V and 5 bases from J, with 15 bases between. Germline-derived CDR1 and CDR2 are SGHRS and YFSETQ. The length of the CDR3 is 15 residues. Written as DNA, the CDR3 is TGCGCCAGCAGCTTGACCGGACAGGGAGGGGAGACCCAGTACTTC. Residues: CASSLTGQGGETQYF. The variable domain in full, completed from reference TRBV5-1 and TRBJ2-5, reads KAGVTQTPRYLIKTRGQQVTLSCSPISGHRSVSWYQQTPGQGLQFLFEYFSETQRNKGNFPGRFSGRQFSNSRSEMNVSTLELGDSALYLCASSLTGQGGETQYFGPGTRLLVL.

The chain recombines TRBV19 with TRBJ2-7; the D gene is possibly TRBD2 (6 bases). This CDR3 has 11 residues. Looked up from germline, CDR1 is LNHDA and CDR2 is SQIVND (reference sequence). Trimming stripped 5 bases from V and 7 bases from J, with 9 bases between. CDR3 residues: CASSAGWEQYF. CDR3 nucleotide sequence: TGTGCCAGTAGTGCGGGGTGGGAGCAGTACTTC.

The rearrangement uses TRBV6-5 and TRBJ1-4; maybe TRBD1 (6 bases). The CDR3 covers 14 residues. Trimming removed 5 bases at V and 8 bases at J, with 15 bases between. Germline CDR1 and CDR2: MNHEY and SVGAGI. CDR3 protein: CASSKQERGEKLFF. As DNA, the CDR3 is TGTGCCAGCAGTAAACAAGAGAGGGGGGAAAAACTGTTTTTT.

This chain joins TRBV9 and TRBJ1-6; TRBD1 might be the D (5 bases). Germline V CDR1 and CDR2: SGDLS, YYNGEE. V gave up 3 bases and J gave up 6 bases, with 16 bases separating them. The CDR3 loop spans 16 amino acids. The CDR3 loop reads CASSDIPGTINSPLHF. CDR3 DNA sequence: TGTGCCAGCAGCGATATTCCAGGGACTATTAATTCACCCCTCCACTTT.

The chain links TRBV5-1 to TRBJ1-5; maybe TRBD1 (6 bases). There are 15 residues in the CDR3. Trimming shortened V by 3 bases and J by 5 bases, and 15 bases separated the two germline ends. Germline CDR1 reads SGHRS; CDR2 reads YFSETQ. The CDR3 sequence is CASSSRGGSDQPQHF. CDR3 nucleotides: TGCGCCAGCAGCTCTAGAGGGGGATCAGATCAGCCCCAGCATTTT.

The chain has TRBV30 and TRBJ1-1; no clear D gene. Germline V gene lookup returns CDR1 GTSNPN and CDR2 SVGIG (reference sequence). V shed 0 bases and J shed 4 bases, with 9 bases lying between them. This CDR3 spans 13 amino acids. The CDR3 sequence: CAWSVPKATEAFF. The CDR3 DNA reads TGTGCCTGGAGTGTACCCAAGGCCACTGAAGCTTTCTTT.

The CDR3 DNA reads as TGTGCCAGCAGTTCGAGTACGAACATTCAGTACTTC. This codes for CASSSSTNIQYF. V is TRBV28 and J is TRBJ2-4; D is undetermined. The CDR3 is 12 residues long. Per germline, CDR1 MDHEN and CDR2 SYDVKM. Trimming shortened V by 4 bases and J by 7 bases, and 8 bases separated the two germline ends.

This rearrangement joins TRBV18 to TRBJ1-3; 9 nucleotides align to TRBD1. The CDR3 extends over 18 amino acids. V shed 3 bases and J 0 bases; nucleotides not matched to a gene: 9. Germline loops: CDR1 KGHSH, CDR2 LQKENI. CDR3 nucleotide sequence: TGTGCCAGCTCACCTTGGACAGGGGCTCTCAGCTCTGGAAACACCATATATTTT. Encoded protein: CASSPWTGALSSGNTIYF.

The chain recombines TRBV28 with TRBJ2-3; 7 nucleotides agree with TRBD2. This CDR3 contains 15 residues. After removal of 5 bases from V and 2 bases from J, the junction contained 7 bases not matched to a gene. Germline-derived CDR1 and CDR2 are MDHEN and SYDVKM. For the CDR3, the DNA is TGTGCCAGCAGTATCAGCGGGACCTACACAGATACGCAGTATTTT. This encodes CASSISGTYTDTQYF.

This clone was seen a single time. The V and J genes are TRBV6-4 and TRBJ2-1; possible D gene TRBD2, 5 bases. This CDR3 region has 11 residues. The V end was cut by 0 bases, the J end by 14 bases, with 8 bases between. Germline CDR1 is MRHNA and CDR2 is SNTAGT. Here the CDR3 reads CASSDSQRKFF. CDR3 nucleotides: TGTGCCAGCAGTGACTCTCAGCGGAAGTTCTTC.

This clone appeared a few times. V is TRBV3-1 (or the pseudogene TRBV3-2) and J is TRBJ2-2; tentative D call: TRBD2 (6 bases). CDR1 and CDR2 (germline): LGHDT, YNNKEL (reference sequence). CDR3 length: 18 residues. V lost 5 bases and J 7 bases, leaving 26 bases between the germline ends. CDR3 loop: CASSDPARRGSVLGELFF. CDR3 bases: TGTGCCAGCAGCGACCCTGCTCGGCGGGGTAGTGTACTCGGGGAGCTGTTTTTT.

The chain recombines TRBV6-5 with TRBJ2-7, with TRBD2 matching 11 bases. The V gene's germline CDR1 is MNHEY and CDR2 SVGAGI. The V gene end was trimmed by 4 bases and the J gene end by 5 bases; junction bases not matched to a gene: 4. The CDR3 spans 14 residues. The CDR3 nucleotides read TGTGCCAGCAGTTCCCCTAGCGGGAGGAACGAGCAGTACTTC. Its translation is CASSSPSGRNEQYF.

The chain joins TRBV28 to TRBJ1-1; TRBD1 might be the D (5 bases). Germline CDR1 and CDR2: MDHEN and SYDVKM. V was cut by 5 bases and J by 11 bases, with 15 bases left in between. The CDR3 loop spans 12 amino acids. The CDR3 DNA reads TGTGCCAGCAGTCCGACCCAACGGGGGGCTTTCTTT. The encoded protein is CASSPTQRGAFF. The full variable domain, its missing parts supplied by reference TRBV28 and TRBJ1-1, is DVKVTQSSRYLVKRTGEKVFLECVQDMDHENMFWYRQDPGLGLRLIYFSYDVKMKEKGDIPEGYSVSREKKERFSLILESASTNQTSMYLCASSPTQRGAFFGQGTRLTVV.